This T cell receptor (beta chain) was captured by sequencing in a study of OX40 agonist ivuxolimab in advanced cancers. Study-level background: The dose-escalation cohort had hepatocellular carcinoma, melanoma, renal cell or head and neck cancer. Partial responses, seen in three patients, involved one hepatocellular carcinoma and two cutaneous melanomas.

Trimming stripped 1 base from V and 0 bases from J, with 11 bases between. This CDR3 is built from 16 residues. Germline V CDR1 and CDR2: MGHRA, YSYEKL. The assay was immunoSEQ multiplex PCR, and TCRdb's table has in-frame clones only and misses some. Of around 51,000 clones in the sample, roughly 89% are singletons; the top ten hold 10% to 13%. The V call is TRBV4-1, the J call TRBJ2-3; TRBD1 or TRBD2 may be the D gene (5 bases each). The specimen was CD4+ or CD8+ T cells sorted from blood, collected in a trial of the OX40 agonist ivuxolimab. The receptor's source is an adult with an advanced solid tumor such as melanoma, head and neck, liver or kidney cancer. The CDR3 coding sequence is TGCGCCAGCAGCCAAGCCCAACGGGACAGCACAGATACGCAGTATTTT. This codes for CASSQAQRDSTDTQYF.